These T cell receptor beta chains were read from a single sample in a study of neurological immune-mediated disorders. TCRdb fed the 5' RACE reads into MiXCR, producing one record per CDR3 protein. The sample has tens of thousands of distinct CDR3 sequences, 4.5% seen once. Sample: PBMCs. The source is a man aged 25 to 40 with multiple sclerosis. Each CDR3 is given with its conserved first and last residue. A D gene is named only where the DNA matches it firmly. Only part of the rows carry a size: once, few, many, or a class if the clone is expanded.

v_call: TRBV7-9; clone_size: few; cdr3_length: 17; j_call: TRBJ1-4; d_call: NA; cdr3_aa: CASSLATAGAGNEKLFF; cdr3_nt: TGTGCCAGCAGCTTAGCGACGGCAGGGGCTGGAAATGAAAAACTGTTTTTT
v_call: TRBV20-1; clone_size: few; cdr3_length: 15; j_call: TRBJ2-1; d_call: NA; cdr3_aa: CSAQDSWRSYNEQFF; cdr3_nt: TGCAGTGCCCAGGACTCTTGGAGATCCTACAATGAGCAGTTCTTC
v_call: TRBV20-1; clone_size: many; cdr3_length: 13; j_call: TRBJ1-1; d_call: NA; cdr3_aa: CSARHGANTEAFF; cdr3_nt: TGCAGTGCTAGACACGGGGCGAACACTGAAGCTTTCTTT
v_call: TRBV12-3/TRBV12-4; clone_size: many; cdr3_length: 13; j_call: TRBJ1-1; d_call: NA; cdr3_aa: CASSLRSEAEAFF; cdr3_nt: TGTGCCAGCAGTTTAAGGTCCGAGGCTGAAGCTTTCTTT
v_call: TRBV7-2; clone_size: many; cdr3_length: 15; j_call: TRBJ1-3; d_call: NA; cdr3_aa: CASSFQGGSGNTIYF; cdr3_nt: TGTGCCAGCAGCTTCCAAGGGGGCTCTGGAAACACCATATATTTT
v_call: TRBV28; clone_size: many; cdr3_length: 16; j_call: TRBJ1-4; d_call: NA; cdr3_aa: CASSFGTDSTGEKLFF; cdr3_nt: TGTGCCAGCAGTTTTGGGACCGACTCTACGGGTGAAAAACTGTTTTTT
v_call: TRBV7-2; clone_size: few; cdr3_length: 15; j_call: TRBJ2-3; d_call: NA; cdr3_aa: CASSLRARSTDTQYF; cdr3_nt: TGTGCCAGCAGCTTAAGGGCCAGAAGCACAGATACGCAGTATTTT
v_call: TRBV7-7; clone_size: many; cdr3_length: 14; j_call: TRBJ2-3; d_call: NA; cdr3_aa: CASSFNPGADTQYF; cdr3_nt: TGTGCCAGCAGCTTCAATCCAGGGGCAGATACGCAGTATTTT
v_call: TRBV7-8; clone_size: many; cdr3_length: 18; j_call: TRBJ1-5; d_call: TRBD1; cdr3_aa: CASSSLLRDRGSNQPQHF; cdr3_nt: TGTGCCAGCAGCTCCTTACTCCGGGACAGGGGAAGCAATCAGCCCCAGCATTTT
v_call: TRBV12-3/TRBV12-4; clone_size: many; cdr3_length: 15; j_call: TRBJ1-2; d_call: NA; cdr3_aa: CASRPGGGRNYGYTF; cdr3_nt: TGTGCCAGCAGGCCCGGGGGGGGCCGGAACTATGGCTACACCTTC
v_call: TRBV12-3/TRBV12-4; clone_size: NA; cdr3_length: 12; j_call: TRBJ1-1; d_call: TRBD1; cdr3_aa: CASSTGGTEAFF; cdr3_nt: TGTGCCAGCAGCACAGGGGGCACTGAAGCTTTCTTT
v_call: TRBV9; clone_size: many; cdr3_length: 16; j_call: TRBJ2-5; d_call: TRBD1; cdr3_aa: CASSVGAGGRPETQYF; cdr3_nt: TGTGCCAGCAGCGTAGGGGCAGGGGGTCGCCCCGAGACCCAGTACTTC
v_call: TRBV5-1; clone_size: many; cdr3_length: 15; j_call: TRBJ1-2; d_call: TRBD1; cdr3_aa: CASSDSTGVNYGYTF; cdr3_nt: TGCGCCAGCAGCGATTCCACAGGGGTCAACTATGGCTACACCTTC
v_call: TRBV14; clone_size: many; cdr3_length: 12; j_call: TRBJ2-1; d_call: NA; cdr3_aa: CASSQFYNEQFF; cdr3_nt: TGTGCCAGCAGCCAATTTTACAATGAGCAGTTCTTC
v_call: TRBV5-1; clone_size: NA; cdr3_length: 14; j_call: TRBJ2-1; d_call: NA; cdr3_aa: CASSTTGPHNEQFF; cdr3_nt: TGCGCCAGCAGCACAACCGGGCCCCACAATGAGCAGTTCTTC
v_call: TRBV11-2; clone_size: few; cdr3_length: 14; j_call: TRBJ2-3; d_call: TRBD2; cdr3_aa: CASSIGTTGDTQYF; cdr3_nt: TGTGCCAGCAGCATAGGGACTACCGGAGATACGCAGTATTTT
v_call: TRBV2; clone_size: few; cdr3_length: 14; j_call: TRBJ2-3; d_call: NA; cdr3_aa: CASSEGVLPDTQYF; cdr3_nt: TGTGCCAGCAGCGAAGGGGTGTTGCCAGATACGCAGTATTTT
v_call: TRBV5-5; clone_size: many; cdr3_length: 15; j_call: TRBJ1-1; d_call: NA; cdr3_aa: CASSLGGLGGTEAFF; cdr3_nt: TGTGCCAGCAGCTTGGGCGGGCTCGGAGGAACTGAAGCTTTCTTT
v_call: TRBV6-5; clone_size: few; cdr3_length: 14; j_call: TRBJ2-5; d_call: NA; cdr3_aa: CASRPPSDSETQYF; cdr3_nt: TGTGCCAGCAGACCTCCCTCGGATTCAGAGACCCAGTACTTC
v_call: TRBV20-1; clone_size: NA; cdr3_length: 15; j_call: TRBJ2-3; d_call: NA; cdr3_aa: CSARDLGGSTDTQYF; cdr3_nt: TGCAGTGCTAGAGATCTTGGTGGAAGCACAGATACGCAGTATTTT
v_call: TRBV4-1; clone_size: few; cdr3_length: 14; j_call: TRBJ1-1; d_call: NA; cdr3_aa: CASSQDGVNTEAFF; cdr3_nt: TGCGCCAGCAGCCAAGACGGGGTTAACACTGAAGCTTTCTTT
v_call: TRBV4-1; clone_size: NA; cdr3_length: 19; j_call: TRBJ1-6; d_call: NA; cdr3_aa: CASSQDLFRGLNLNSPLNF; cdr3_nt: TGCGCCAGCAGCCAAGATCTTTTCCGGGGACTTAACCTAAATTCACCCCTCAACTTT
v_call: TRBV5-1; clone_size: many; cdr3_length: 13; j_call: TRBJ2-7; d_call: NA; cdr3_aa: CASSTGQTYEQYF; cdr3_nt: TGCGCCAGCAGCACCGGACAGACCTACGAGCAGTACTTC
v_call: TRBV7-9; clone_size: many; cdr3_length: 14; j_call: TRBJ2-1; d_call: TRBD2; cdr3_aa: CAGGRLAGIHEQFF; cdr3_nt: TGTGCCGGTGGAAGACTAGCGGGGATCCATGAGCAGTTCTTC
v_call: TRBV20-1; clone_size: medium-sized; cdr3_length: 11; j_call: TRBJ2-3; d_call: NA; cdr3_aa: CSAQRTDTQYF; cdr3_nt: TGCAGTGCTCAAAGGACAGATACGCAGTATTTT
v_call: TRBV11-3; clone_size: NA; cdr3_length: 15; j_call: TRBJ2-4; d_call: TRBD1; cdr3_aa: CASSLGSRQGDIQYF; cdr3_nt: TGTGCCAGCAGCTTAGGATCCCGACAGGGGGACATTCAGTACTTC
v_call: TRBV7-2; clone_size: many; cdr3_length: 14; j_call: TRBJ1-5; d_call: NA; cdr3_aa: CASSLGLGNQPQNF; cdr3_nt: TGTGCCAGCAGTCTAGGGTTGGGCAATCAGCCCCAGAATTTT
v_call: TRBV4-2; clone_size: NA; cdr3_length: 15; j_call: TRBJ1-2; d_call: TRBD1; cdr3_aa: CASSHQGTGEFGYTF; cdr3_nt: TGTGCCAGCAGCCACCAGGGGACAGGGGAATTTGGCTACACCTTC
v_call: TRBV5-1; clone_size: many; cdr3_length: 15; j_call: TRBJ2-1; d_call: NA; cdr3_aa: CASSLDGSTYNEQFF; cdr3_nt: TGCGCCAGCAGCTTAGACGGAAGCACCTACAATGAGCAGTTCTTC
v_call: TRBV12-3/TRBV12-4; clone_size: many; cdr3_length: 14; j_call: TRBJ1-1; d_call: TRBD1; cdr3_aa: CASRKQGLHTEAFF; cdr3_nt: TGTGCCAGCAGAAAACAGGGGCTTCACACTGAAGCTTTCTTT
v_call: TRBV5-1; clone_size: many; cdr3_length: 15; j_call: TRBJ2-1; d_call: NA; cdr3_aa: CASSLTPGANNEQFF; cdr3_nt: TGCGCCAGCAGCTTGACTCCAGGGGCCAACAATGAGCAGTTCTTC
v_call: TRBV5-6; clone_size: many; cdr3_length: 15; j_call: TRBJ1-1; d_call: NA; cdr3_aa: CASSLVGGSNTEAFF; cdr3_nt: TGTGCCAGCAGCTTGGTTGGCGGATCAAACACTGAAGCTTTCTTT
v_call: TRBV12-3/TRBV12-4; clone_size: NA; cdr3_length: 13; j_call: TRBJ1-2; d_call: TRBD1; cdr3_aa: CASGDSSNYGYTF; cdr3_nt: TGTGCCAGCGGGGACAGTTCTAACTATGGCTACACCTTC
v_call: TRBV5-6; clone_size: few; cdr3_length: 15; j_call: TRBJ1-2; d_call: NA; cdr3_aa: CASSLAGAVNYGYTF; cdr3_nt: TGTGCCAGCAGCTTGGCCGGGGCAGTTAACTATGGCTACACCTTC
v_call: TRBV6-2/TRBV6-3; clone_size: NA; cdr3_length: 12; j_call: TRBJ1-1; d_call: TRBD1; cdr3_aa: CASSYDRGTAFF; cdr3_nt: TGTGCCAGCAGTTACGACAGGGGTACAGCTTTCTTT
v_call: TRBV12-3/TRBV12-4; clone_size: many; cdr3_length: 14; j_call: TRBJ2-1; d_call: NA; cdr3_aa: CASRLGGSYNEQFF; cdr3_nt: TGTGCCAGCAGACTCGGGGGTTCCTACAATGAGCAGTTCTTC
v_call: TRBV7-9; clone_size: many; cdr3_length: 14; j_call: TRBJ1-4; d_call: TRBD1; cdr3_aa: CASRWTGVEEKLFF; cdr3_nt: TGTGCCAGCAGGTGGACAGGGGTTGAGGAAAAACTGTTTTTT
v_call: TRBV7-8; clone_size: many; cdr3_length: 14; j_call: TRBJ2-1; d_call: TRBD2; cdr3_aa: CASSPIAGSNEQFF; cdr3_nt: TGTGCCAGCAGCCCAATAGCGGGGAGCAATGAGCAGTTCTTC
v_call: TRBV7-9; clone_size: medium-sized; cdr3_length: 18; j_call: TRBJ2-2; d_call: TRBD1; cdr3_aa: CASSLDWGQGAHAGELFF; cdr3_nt: TGTGCCAGCAGCTTAGACTGGGGACAGGGAGCCCACGCCGGGGAGCTGTTTTTT
v_call: TRBV7-9; clone_size: few; cdr3_length: 14; j_call: TRBJ1-1; d_call: NA; cdr3_aa: CASSIHERDGEAFF; cdr3_nt: TGTGCCAGCAGCATTCACGAAAGGGACGGTGAAGCTTTCTTT
v_call: TRBV20-1; clone_size: few; cdr3_length: 13; j_call: TRBJ1-2; d_call: NA; cdr3_aa: CSAPGGLLYGYTF; cdr3_nt: TGCAGTGCCCCGGGAGGGTTACTCTATGGCTACACCTTC
v_call: TRBV5-1; clone_size: many; cdr3_length: 13; j_call: TRBJ1-1; d_call: NA; cdr3_aa: CASSSLEDTEAFF; cdr3_nt: TGCGCCAGCTCTAGTCTGGAGGACACTGAAGCTTTCTTT
v_call: TRBV10-3; clone_size: many; cdr3_length: 13; j_call: TRBJ1-1; d_call: NA; cdr3_aa: CAITAIENTEAFF; cdr3_nt: TGTGCCATCACCGCCATCGAGAACACTGAAGCTTTCTTT
v_call: TRBV6-6; clone_size: many; cdr3_length: 12; j_call: TRBJ2-2; d_call: NA; cdr3_aa: CATGGRAGELFF; cdr3_nt: TGTGCCACCGGGGGACGGGCCGGGGAGCTGTTTTTT
v_call: TRBV4-2; clone_size: many; cdr3_length: 15; j_call: TRBJ2-7; d_call: TRBD2; cdr3_aa: CASSQDGLVAYEQYF; cdr3_nt: TGTGCCAGCAGCCAAGACGGACTAGTCGCCTACGAGCAGTACTTC
v_call: TRBV5-1; clone_size: many; cdr3_length: 14; j_call: TRBJ2-5; d_call: TRBD1; cdr3_aa: CASSPTGGSETQYF; cdr3_nt: TGCGCCAGCAGCCCCACAGGGGGCTCTGAGACCCAGTACTTC
v_call: TRBV12-3/TRBV12-4; clone_size: NA; cdr3_length: 10; j_call: TRBJ1-1; d_call: NA; cdr3_aa: CASSYNEAFF; cdr3_nt: TGTGCCAGCAGTTATAATGAAGCTTTCTTT
v_call: TRBV5-1; clone_size: NA; cdr3_length: 13; j_call: TRBJ1-2; d_call: NA; cdr3_aa: CASSLGKGYGYTF; cdr3_nt: TGCGCCAGCAGCTTGGGGAAAGGCTATGGCTACACCTTC
v_call: TRBV20-1; clone_size: many; cdr3_length: 14; j_call: TRBJ1-1; d_call: NA; cdr3_aa: CSARPGPVNTEAFF; cdr3_nt: TGCAGTGCACGACCGGGACCGGTGAACACTGAAGCTTTCTTT
v_call: TRBV2; clone_size: many; cdr3_length: 15; j_call: TRBJ1-1; d_call: NA; cdr3_aa: CASSEAQVIGTEAFF; cdr3_nt: TGTGCCAGCAGTGAAGCGCAGGTCATAGGCACTGAAGCTTTCTTT
v_call: TRBV10-3; clone_size: many; cdr3_length: 18; j_call: TRBJ1-2; d_call: TRBD1; cdr3_aa: CAISEGPGGAPISYGYTF; cdr3_nt: TGTGCCATCAGTGAGGGGCCAGGGGGCGCCCCCATTAGCTATGGCTACACCTTC
v_call: TRBV9; clone_size: many; cdr3_length: 15; j_call: TRBJ2-3; d_call: NA; cdr3_aa: CASSVGGGLAGTQYF; cdr3_nt: TGTGCCAGCAGCGTTGGCGGGGGCCTCGCCGGTACGCAGTATTTT
v_call: TRBV12-3/TRBV12-4; clone_size: many; cdr3_length: 14; j_call: TRBJ1-1; d_call: NA; cdr3_aa: CASSLRHMNTEAFF; cdr3_nt: TGTGCCAGCAGTTTGAGACACATGAACACTGAAGCTTTCTTT